Sequencing of this T cell receptor (beta chain) was carried out in a study of control samples from healthy donors and cancer patients. The protocol was immunoSEQ multiplex PCR, while the TCRdb copy is restricted to in-frame clones and leaves out a portion. The sample has 150,000 to 200,000 clones, roughly 94% seen once. The V end lost 1 base, the J end lost 6 bases, and 19 bases lay between the germline ends. The CDR3 runs 16 residues. Germline lookup yields CDR1 SGHRS and CDR2 YFSETQ. The sequenced sample consisted of blood. The clonotype was recovered from a woman between 40 and 50 years old in good health. The J gene is TRBJ1-2, the V gene TRBV5-1; D is uncertain. The CDR3: CASSLLGRKDHDGYTF. CDR3 DNA sequence: TGCGCCAGCAGCTTGTTAGGGCGGAAGGACCACGATGGCTACACCTTC. Based on the CDR3 plus reference TRBV5-1 and TRBJ1-2, the full variable domain is KAGVTQTPRYLIKTRGQQVTLSCSPISGHRSVSWYQQTPGQGLQFLFEYFSETQRNKGNFPGRFSGRQFSNSRSEMNVSTLELGDSALYLCASSLLGRKDHDGYTFGSGTRLTVV.